These 9 T cell receptor beta chains were sequenced from one sample in a study of early T cells in non-severe SARS-CoV-2 infection. TCRdb reprocessed the 5' RACE reads with MiXCR, giving one entry per CDR3 protein. The sample records 100,000 or so distinct CDR3 sequences, roughly 14% being singletons. The specimen sequenced was whole blood. The source of these receptors is an adult who was a healthcare worker with PCR-confirmed SARS-CoV-2 infection or an uninfected control (not recorded which).

This clonotype was detected ten times or more. The chain is built from TRBV7-8 and TRBJ2-7; maybe TRBD1 (5 bases). Trimming pared 1 base from V and 2 bases from J, leaving 15 bases between. The germline gives CDR1 SGHVS, CDR2 FQNEAQ. This CDR3 is built from 16 residues. CDR3 nucleotide sequence: TGTGCCAGCAGCTTAGGGGCAGGGCTTAACACCTACGAGCAGTACTTC. Its translation is CASSLGAGLNTYEQYF. Full variable domain (remainder filled in from reference TRBV7-8 and TRBJ2-7): GAGVSQSPRYKVAKRGQDVALRCDPISGHVSLFWYQQALGQGPEFLTYFQNEAQLDKSGLPSDRFFAERPEGSVSTLKIQRTQQEDSAVYLCASSLGAGLNTYEQYFGPGTRLTVT.

The chain has TRBV12-3 or TRBV12-4 and TRBJ1-1; the D is unclear. The CDR3 length is 13 residues. The V end lost 5 bases, the J end lost 6 bases, and 13 bases lay between the germline ends. The CDR3 reads CASSLGESPEAFF. CDR3 bases: TGTGCCAGCAGTCTCGGAGAGAGCCCTGAAGCTTTCTTT.

This chain joins TRBV20-1 and TRBJ2-1; 13 nucleotides match TRBD2. There are 14 residues in the CDR3. V lost 6 bases and J lost 8; bases outside the gene matches: 7. The germline V gene encodes CDR1 DFQATT and CDR2 SNEGSKA (reference sequence). The CDR3 region is CSATGTSGKDEQFF. In DNA form, the CDR3 reads TGCAGTGCCACCGGGACTAGCGGGAAAGATGAGCAGTTCTTC.

Many counts were recorded for this clonotype. The chain uses TRBV7-2 and TRBJ1-6; D gene uncertain. V lost 3 bases and J 0 bases, leaving 9 bases between the germline ends. The germline gives CDR1 SGHTA, CDR2 FQGNSA. The CDR3 loop spans 16 amino acids. The CDR3 reads CASSFPRSSYNSPLHF. CDR3 sequence (DNA): TGTGCCAGCAGCTTCCCCAGGAGCTCCTATAATTCACCCCTCCACTTT.

The chain has TRBV6-1 and TRBJ1-4, with D possibly matching TRBD1 (5 bases). This CDR3 region has 13 residues. Trimming shortened V by 6 bases and J by 3 bases, and 8 bases separated the two germline ends. Per germline, CDR1 MNHNS and CDR2 SASEGT. In DNA form, the CDR3 reads TGTGCCAGCAGCAGGGAAGCTAATGAAAAACTGTTTTTT. Its translation is CASSREANEKLFF.

This clonotype was observed at least ten times. V usage is TRBV11-2 and J usage is TRBJ2-1; TRBD2 matches 7 bases. V shed 2 bases, J shed 6 bases, and the junction held 7 bases outside the gene matches. CDR1 and CDR2 from the germline V gene are SGHAT and FQNNGV. The CDR3 is 15 residues long. CDR3 nucleotide sequence: TGTGCCAGCAGCTTAAGCGGGACTAACCCCAATGAGCAGTTCTTC. Its protein product is CASSLSGTNPNEQFF.

This clonotype was counted between two and nine times. CDR3: CASKTSQAGANQPQHF. For the CDR3, the DNA is TGTGCCAGCAAAACCAGCCAGGCAGGCGCGAATCAGCCCCAGCATTTT. The chain joins TRBV5-6 to TRBJ1-5; D gene ambiguous. With 6 bases removed from V and 4 bases from J, the gap between germline ends came to 20 bases. The germline CDR1 and CDR2 sequences are SGHDT and YYEEEE. The CDR3 is 16 residues long.

This clonotype has a count of ten or more. CDR3 sequence reads: CASSPITGTPLQETQYF. In DNA form, the CDR3 reads TGTGCCAGCTCACCTATCACCGGGACTCCCCTCCAAGAGACCCAGTACTTC. V gene TRBV18 combines with J gene TRBJ2-5, with a weak D call TRBD2 (6 bases). This CDR3 comprises 17 residues. Deletions cut 3 bases from V and 1 base from J, with 18 bases between. Germline assignment: CDR1 KGHSH and CDR2 LQKENI.

This clonotype was seen a handful of times. V and J are TRBV9 and TRBJ2-1; D not certain. CDR1 and CDR2 (germline): SGDLS, YYNGEE. The CDR3 loop spans 14 amino acids. Trimming left V 1 base short and J 9 bases short, with 14 bases between. The CDR3 DNA is TGTGCCAGCAGCGTACTCCTCGGCGCAGGTGAGCAGTTCTTC. Protein sequence: CASSVLLGAGEQFF.